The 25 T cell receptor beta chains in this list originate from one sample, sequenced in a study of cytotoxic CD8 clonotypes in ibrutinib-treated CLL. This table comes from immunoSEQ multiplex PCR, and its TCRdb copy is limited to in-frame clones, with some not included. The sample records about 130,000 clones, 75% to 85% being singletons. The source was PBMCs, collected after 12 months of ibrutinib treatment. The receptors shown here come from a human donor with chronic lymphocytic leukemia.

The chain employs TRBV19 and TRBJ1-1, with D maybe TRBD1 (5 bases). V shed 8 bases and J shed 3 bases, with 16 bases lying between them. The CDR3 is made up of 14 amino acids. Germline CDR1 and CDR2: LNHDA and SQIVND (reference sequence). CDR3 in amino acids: CASYRDPRDTEAFF. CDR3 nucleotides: TGTGCCAGTTACCGGGACCCCCGGGACACTGAAGCTTTCTTT.

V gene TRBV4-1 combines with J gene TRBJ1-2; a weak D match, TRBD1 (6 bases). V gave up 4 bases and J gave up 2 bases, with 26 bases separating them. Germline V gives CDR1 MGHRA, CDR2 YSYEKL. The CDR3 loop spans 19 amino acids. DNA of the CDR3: TGCGCCAGCAGCCTAATCGGGGGGCAGGGGCGACAAGGAAACTATGGCTACACCTTC. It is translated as CASSLIGGQGRQGNYGYTF.

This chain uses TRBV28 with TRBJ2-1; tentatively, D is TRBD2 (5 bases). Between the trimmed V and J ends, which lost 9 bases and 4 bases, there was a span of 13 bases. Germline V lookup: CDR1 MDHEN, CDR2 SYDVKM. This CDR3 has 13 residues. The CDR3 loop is CASAEGIYNEQFF. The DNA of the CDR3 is TGTGCCAGTGCCGAGGGTATTTACAATGAGCAGTTCTTC. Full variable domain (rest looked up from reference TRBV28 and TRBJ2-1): DVKVTQSSRYLVKRTGEKVFLECVQDMDHENMFWYRQDPGLGLRLIYFSYDVKMKEKGDIPEGYSVSREKKERFSLILESASTNQTSMYLCASAEGIYNEQFFGPGTRLTVL.

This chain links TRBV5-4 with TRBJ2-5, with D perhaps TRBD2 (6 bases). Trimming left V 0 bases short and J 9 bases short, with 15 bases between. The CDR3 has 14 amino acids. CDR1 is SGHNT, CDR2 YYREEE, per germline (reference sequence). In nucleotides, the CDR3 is TGTGCCAGCAGCTTGGAGGGGAGGCTTAAGGCCCAGTACTTC. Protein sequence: CASSLEGRLKAQYF. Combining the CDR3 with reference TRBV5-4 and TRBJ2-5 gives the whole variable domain ETGVTQSPTHLIKTRGQQVTLRCSSQSGHNTVSWYQQALGQGPQFIFQYYREEENGRGNFPPRFSGLQFPNYSSELNVNALELDDSALYLCASSLEGRLKAQYFGPGTRLLVL.

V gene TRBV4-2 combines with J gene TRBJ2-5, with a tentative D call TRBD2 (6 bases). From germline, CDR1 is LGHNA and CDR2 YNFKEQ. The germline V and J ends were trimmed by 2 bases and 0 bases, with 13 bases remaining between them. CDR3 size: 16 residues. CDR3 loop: CASSQLRGGDQETQYF. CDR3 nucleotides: TGTGCCAGCAGCCAACTCCGAGGAGGGGACCAAGAGACCCAGTACTTC.

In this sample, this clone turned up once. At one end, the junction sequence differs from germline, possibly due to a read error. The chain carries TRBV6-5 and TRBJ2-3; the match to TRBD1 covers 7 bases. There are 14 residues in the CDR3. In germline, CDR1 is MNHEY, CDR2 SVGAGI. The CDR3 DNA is TGTGCCAGCAGTTTAACCTCGTCTGGGACAGCTGGCCATTTT. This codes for CASSLTSSGTAGHF.

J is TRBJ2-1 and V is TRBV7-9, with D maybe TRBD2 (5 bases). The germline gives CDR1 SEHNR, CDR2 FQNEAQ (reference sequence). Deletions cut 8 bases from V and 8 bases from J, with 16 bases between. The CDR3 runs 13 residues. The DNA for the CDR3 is TGTGCCAGCTTAGGTAACCTAGCTGATGAGCAGTTCTTC. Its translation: CASLGNLADEQFF.

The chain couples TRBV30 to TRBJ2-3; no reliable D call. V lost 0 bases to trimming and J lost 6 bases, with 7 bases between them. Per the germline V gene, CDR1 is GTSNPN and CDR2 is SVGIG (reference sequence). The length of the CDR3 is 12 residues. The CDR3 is CAWSVPPDTQYF. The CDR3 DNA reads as TGTGCCTGGAGTGTACCGCCCGATACGCAGTATTTT.

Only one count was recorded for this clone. CDR3 bases: TGTGCCAGCAGCCCGACGGGAGAGGGGTTTTACGAGCAGTACTTC. This codes for CASSPTGEGFYEQYF. The chain employs TRBV9 and TRBJ2-7, with D tentatively TRBD2 (6 bases). V lost 4 bases to trimming and J lost 4 bases, with 18 bases between them. CDR3 length: 15 amino acids. Germline assignment: CDR1 SGDLS and CDR2 YYNGEE.

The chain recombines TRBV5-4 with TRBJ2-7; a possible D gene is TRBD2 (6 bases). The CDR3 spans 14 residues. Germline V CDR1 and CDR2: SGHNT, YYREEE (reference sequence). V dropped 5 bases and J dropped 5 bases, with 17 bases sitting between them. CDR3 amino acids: CASSSYGSLNEQYF. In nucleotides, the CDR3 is TGTGCCAGCAGTTCGTACGGGAGTTTGAACGAGCAGTACTTC.

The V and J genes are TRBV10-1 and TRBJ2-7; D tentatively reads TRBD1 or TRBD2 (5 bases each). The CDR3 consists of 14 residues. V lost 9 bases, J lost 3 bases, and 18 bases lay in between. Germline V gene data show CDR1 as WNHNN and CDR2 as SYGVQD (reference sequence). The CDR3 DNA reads TGCGCCAGAAGCCGGGACGGGGAGTTCTACGAGCAGTACTTC. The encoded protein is CARSRDGEFYEQYF.

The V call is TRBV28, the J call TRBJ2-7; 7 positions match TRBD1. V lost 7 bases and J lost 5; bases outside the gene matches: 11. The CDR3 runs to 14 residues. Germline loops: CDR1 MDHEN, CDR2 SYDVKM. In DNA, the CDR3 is TGTGCCAGCAAGCGACAGGGAGTTATCAACGAGCAGTACTTC. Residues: CASKRQGVINEQYF.

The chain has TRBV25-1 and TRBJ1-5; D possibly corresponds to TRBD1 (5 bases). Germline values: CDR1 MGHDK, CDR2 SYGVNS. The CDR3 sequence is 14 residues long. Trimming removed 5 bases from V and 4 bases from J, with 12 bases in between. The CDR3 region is CASSQGLGNQPQHF. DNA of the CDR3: TGTGCCAGCAGTCAGGGCCTGGGGAATCAGCCCCAGCATTTT.

CDR3 loop: CASSQRTGDTQYF. CDR3 DNA sequence: TGTGCCAGCAGCCAGAGAACTGGGGATACGCAGTATTTT. The chain links TRBV14 to TRBJ2-3; D uncertain. Trimming pared 3 bases from V and 6 bases from J, leaving 10 bases between. Germline V lookup: CDR1 SGHDN, CDR2 FVKESK. The CDR3 has 13 residues.

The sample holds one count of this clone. The CDR3 protein is CSAEHQETQYF. The CDR3 DNA reads as TGCAGTGCTGAGCACCAAGAGACCCAGTACTTC. The gene calls are TRBV20-1 and TRBJ2-5; no clear D gene. Deletions cut 5 bases from V and 0 bases from J, with 4 bases between. The CDR3 runs 11 residues. The V gene's germline CDR1 is DFQATT and CDR2 SNEGSKA (reference sequence).

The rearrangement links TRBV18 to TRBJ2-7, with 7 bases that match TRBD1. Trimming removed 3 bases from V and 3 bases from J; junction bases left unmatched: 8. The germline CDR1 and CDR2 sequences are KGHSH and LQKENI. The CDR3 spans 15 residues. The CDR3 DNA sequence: TGTGCCAGCTCACCGCCAAACGGACAGGACTACGAGCAGTACTTC. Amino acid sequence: CASSPPNGQDYEQYF.

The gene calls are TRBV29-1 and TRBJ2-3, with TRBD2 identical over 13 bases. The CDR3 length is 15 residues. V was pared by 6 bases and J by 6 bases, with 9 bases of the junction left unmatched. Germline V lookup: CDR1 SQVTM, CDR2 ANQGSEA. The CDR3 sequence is CSVLATSGRPDTQYF. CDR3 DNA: TGCAGCGTCCTTGCGACTAGCGGGAGGCCCGATACGCAGTATTTT.

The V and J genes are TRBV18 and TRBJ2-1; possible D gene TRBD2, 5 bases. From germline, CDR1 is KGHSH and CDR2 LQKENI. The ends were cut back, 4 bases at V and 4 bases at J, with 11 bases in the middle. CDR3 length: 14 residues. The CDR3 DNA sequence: TGTGCCAGCTCACTTCGCGGGCATTACAATGAGCAGTTCTTC. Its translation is CASSLRGHYNEQFF.

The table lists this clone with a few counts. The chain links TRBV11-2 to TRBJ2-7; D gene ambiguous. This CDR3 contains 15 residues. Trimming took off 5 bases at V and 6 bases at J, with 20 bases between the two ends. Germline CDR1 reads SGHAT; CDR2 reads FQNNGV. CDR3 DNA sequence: TGTGCCAGCAGCCGAGGCGCTACCTCCCTCGGCGAGCAGTACTTC. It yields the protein CASSRGATSLGEQYF.

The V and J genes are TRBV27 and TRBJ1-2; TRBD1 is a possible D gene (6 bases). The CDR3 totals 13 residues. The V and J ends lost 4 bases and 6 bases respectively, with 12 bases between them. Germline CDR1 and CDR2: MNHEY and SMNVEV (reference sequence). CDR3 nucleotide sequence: TGTGCCAGCAGTTCCCGACAGGCAGATGGCTACACCTTC. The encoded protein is CASSSRQADGYTF.

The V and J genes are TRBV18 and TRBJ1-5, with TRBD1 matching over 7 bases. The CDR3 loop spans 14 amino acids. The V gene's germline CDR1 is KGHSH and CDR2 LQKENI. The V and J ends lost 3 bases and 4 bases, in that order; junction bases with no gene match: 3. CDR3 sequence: CASSPQTGNQPQHF. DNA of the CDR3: TGTGCCAGCTCACCTCAGACAGGGAATCAGCCCCAGCATTTT.

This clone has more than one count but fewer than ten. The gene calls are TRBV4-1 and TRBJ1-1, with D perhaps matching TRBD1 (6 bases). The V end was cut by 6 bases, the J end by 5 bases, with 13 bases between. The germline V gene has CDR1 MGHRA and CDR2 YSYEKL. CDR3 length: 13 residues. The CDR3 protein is CASREQGGTEAFF. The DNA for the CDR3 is TGCGCCAGCAGGGAACAGGGAGGAACTGAAGCTTTCTTT.

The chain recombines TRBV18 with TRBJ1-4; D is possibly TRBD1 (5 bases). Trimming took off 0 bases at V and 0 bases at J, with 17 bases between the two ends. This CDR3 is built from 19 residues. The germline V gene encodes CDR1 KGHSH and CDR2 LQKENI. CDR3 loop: CASSPPRGGTGATNEKLFF. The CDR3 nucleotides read TGTGCCAGCTCACCACCGCGTGGGGGGACGGGTGCAACTAATGAAAAACTGTTTTTT. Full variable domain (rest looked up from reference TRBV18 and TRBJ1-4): NAGVMQNPRHLVRRRGQEARLRCSPMKGHSHVYWYRQLPEEGLKFMVYLQKENIIDESGMPKERFSAEFPKEGPSILRIQQVVRGDSAAYFCASSPPRGGTGATNEKLFFGSGTQLSVL.

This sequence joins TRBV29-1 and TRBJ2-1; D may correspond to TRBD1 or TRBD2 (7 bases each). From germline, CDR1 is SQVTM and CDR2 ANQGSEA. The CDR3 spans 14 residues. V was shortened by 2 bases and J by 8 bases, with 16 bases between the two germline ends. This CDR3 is CSVESGQAGDEQFF. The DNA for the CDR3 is TGCAGCGTTGAATCCGGACAGGCGGGGGATGAGCAGTTCTTC.

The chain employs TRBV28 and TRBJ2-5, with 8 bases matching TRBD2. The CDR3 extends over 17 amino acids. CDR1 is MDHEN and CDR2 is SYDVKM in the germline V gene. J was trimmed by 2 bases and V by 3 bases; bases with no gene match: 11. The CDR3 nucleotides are TGTGCCAGCAGTTTTTATTGGCGGGAGGATTTGCAAGAGACCCAGTACTTC. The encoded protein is CASSFYWREDLQETQYF. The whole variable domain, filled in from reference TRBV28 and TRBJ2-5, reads DVKVTQSSRYLVKRTGEKVFLECVQDMDHENMFWYRQDPGLGLRLIYFSYDVKMKEKGDIPEGYSVSREKKERFSLILESASTNQTSMYLCASSFYWREDLQETQYFGPGTRLLVL.